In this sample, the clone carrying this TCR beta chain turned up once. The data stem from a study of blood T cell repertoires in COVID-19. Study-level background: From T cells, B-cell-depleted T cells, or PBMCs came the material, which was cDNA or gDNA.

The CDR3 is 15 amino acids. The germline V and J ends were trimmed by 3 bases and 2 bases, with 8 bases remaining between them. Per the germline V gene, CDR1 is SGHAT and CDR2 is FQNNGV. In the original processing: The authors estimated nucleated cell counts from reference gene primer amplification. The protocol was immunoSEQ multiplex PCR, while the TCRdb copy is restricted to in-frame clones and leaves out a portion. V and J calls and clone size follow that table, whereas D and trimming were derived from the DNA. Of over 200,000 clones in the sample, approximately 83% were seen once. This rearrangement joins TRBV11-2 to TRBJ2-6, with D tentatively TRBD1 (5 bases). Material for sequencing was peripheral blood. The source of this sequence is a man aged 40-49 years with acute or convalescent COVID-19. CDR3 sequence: CASSFIRAGANVLTF. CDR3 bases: TGTGCCAGCAGCTTCATCAGGGCTGGGGCCAACGTCCTGACTTTC.